Reported below is one T cell receptor beta chain. The CDR3 totals 15 residues. Trimming took 4 bases from V and 6 from J; bases not matched to a gene: 7. Germline-derived CDR1 and CDR2 are WSHSY and SAAADI. This sample is drawn from a study of shared clonotypes between healthy human individuals. Clones were read by immunoSEQ multiplex PCR, and TCRdb kept only the in-frame ones, dropping some. The sample yields around 320,000 clones, roughly 84% seen once. Sequencing input: memory CD8+ T cells sorted from blood. This sample's subset: CD45RO+ cells pooled with CCR7-negative TemRA cells. The chain employs TRBV10-2 and TRBJ1-1; 11 positions agree with TRBD1. The receptor comes from a man aged 18 to 29 in good health. CDR3 sequence: CASSVSWGQGAEAFF. The CDR3 DNA sequence: TGCGCCAGCAGTGTCTCGTGGGGACAGGGGGCTGAAGCTTTCTTT.